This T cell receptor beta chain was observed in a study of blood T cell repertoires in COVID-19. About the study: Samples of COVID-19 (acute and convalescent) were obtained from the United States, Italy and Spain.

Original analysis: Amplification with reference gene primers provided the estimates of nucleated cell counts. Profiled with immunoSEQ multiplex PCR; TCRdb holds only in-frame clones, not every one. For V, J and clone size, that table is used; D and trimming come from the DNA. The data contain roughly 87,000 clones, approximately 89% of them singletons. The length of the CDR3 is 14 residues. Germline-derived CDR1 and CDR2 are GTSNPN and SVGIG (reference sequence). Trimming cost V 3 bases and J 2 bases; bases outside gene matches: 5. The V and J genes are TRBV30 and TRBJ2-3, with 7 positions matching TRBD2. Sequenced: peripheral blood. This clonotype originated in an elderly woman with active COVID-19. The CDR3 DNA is TGTGCCTGGAGGGGGGAGGGACTCACAGATACGCAGTATTTT. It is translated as CAWRGEGLTDTQYF.